This passage covers 13 T cell receptor beta chains from one sample sequenced in a study of molecular identifiers for immune sequencing clone quantification. TCRdb reanalysed the PCR reads using MiXCR and keeps one entry per CDR3 protein. The sample includes about 640,000 distinct CDR3 sequences, 20% of them seen just once. Sequenced: naive CD8+ T cells from blood, with Jurkat cell RNA spiked in. Subset noted: FACS-sorted CD8+CD4-CCR7+CD45RA+ naive T cells. All receptors come from a human donor in good health. Some libraries in this study had Jurkat cell RNA spiked in.

This clonotype was counted ten times or more. The chain couples TRBV28 to TRBJ2-7; D gene ambiguous. Trimming removed 1 base from V and 0 bases from J, with 7 bases in between. This CDR3 contains 14 residues. Germline assignment: CDR1 MDHEN and CDR2 SYDVKM. The CDR3 region has the DNA TGTGCCAGCAGTTTATTCCGCGACTCCTACGAGCAGTACTTC. It encodes CASSLFRDSYEQYF.

This clonotype was observed many times. The genes are TRBV19 and TRBJ2-3; D not certain. Germline CDR1 LNHDA, CDR2 SQIVND (reference sequence). V was shortened by 1 base and J by 2 bases, with 13 bases between the two germline ends. The CDR3 totals 16 residues. CDR3 amino acids: CASSIGQVLITDTQYF. DNA of the CDR3: TGTGCCAGTAGTATAGGCCAGGTTCTCATCACAGATACGCAGTATTTT.

This clonotype was recorded at least ten times. V usage is TRBV9 and J usage is TRBJ1-1; D ambiguous. The CDR3 is 13 residues long. Per the germline V gene, CDR1 is SGDLS and CDR2 is YYNGEE. V gave up 0 bases and J gave up 7 bases, with 10 bases separating them. CDR3 coding DNA: TGTGCCAGCAGCGTAGCTTTCGAGGGTGAAGCTTTCTTT. Translation: CASSVAFEGEAFF.

Of note for this clonotype: A much larger clone differs from this one at a single base, so this may be a read error. The V and J genes are TRBV29-1 and TRBJ1-2; TRBD1 might be the D (5 bases). Germline loops: CDR1 SQVTM, CDR2 ANQGSEA. The ends were cut back, 2 bases at V and 6 bases at J, with 13 bases in the middle. The CDR3 is 13 amino acids. In DNA form, the CDR3 reads TGCAGCGTTGAACCGGGGACGCACCATGGCTACACCTTC. This encodes CSVEPGTHHGYTF.

This clonotype has only a few counts. V and J are TRBV20-1 and TRBJ2-2; D is possibly TRBD1 (6 bases). Germline-derived CDR1 and CDR2 are DFQATT and SNEGSKA (reference sequence). With 6 bases removed from V and 4 bases from J, the gap between germline ends came to 18 bases. This CDR3 is 15 amino acids long. In DNA form, the CDR3 reads TGCAGTGCGCCGACAGGACCCCCGAGCACCGGGGAGCTGTTTTTT. The encoded protein is CSAPTGPPSTGELFF.

This clonotype occurred a few times. The rearrangement links TRBV4-2 to TRBJ2-5; 7 bases match TRBD2. The length of the CDR3 is 14 residues. The V and J ends lost 4 bases and 4 bases, in that order; junction bases with no gene match: 6. Germline CDR1 LGHNA, CDR2 YNFKEQ. The CDR3 DNA follows: TGTGCCAGCAGCCCTGGCGGGAGTGGAGAGACCCAGTACTTC. Translation gives CASSPGGSGETQYF.

The rearrangement links TRBV11-3 to TRBJ1-1; D remains unclear. Germline assignment: CDR1 SGHNT and CDR2 YENEEA. The CDR3 loop spans 14 amino acids. Trimming shortened V by 11 bases and J by 11 bases, and 27 bases separated the two germline ends. The CDR3 is CAGMRGRRRSNAFF. Here the CDR3 DNA reads TGTGCCGGTATGCGAGGGAGACGCCGATCCAATGCTTTCTTT.

This clonotype was picked up many times. This chain joins TRBV20-1 and TRBJ2-3; D may be TRBD2 (6 bases). The CDR3 consists of 16 residues. Trimming took 3 bases from V and 2 from J, leaving 18 bases between them. Per germline, CDR1 DFQATT and CDR2 SNEGSKA (reference sequence). CDR3 protein: CSAREPRRGTTDTQYF. Written as DNA, the CDR3 is TGCAGTGCTAGGGAACCTAGGAGGGGAACCACAGATACGCAGTATTTT.

Points on this clonotype: A much larger clonotype is one base distant, so this may be a read error. The J gene is TRBJ2-7, the V gene TRBV9; D unresolved. The V end lost 1 base, the J end lost 0 bases, and 11 bases lay between the germline ends. CDR1 SGDLS and CDR2 YYNGEE come from the germline V gene. The CDR3 totals 15 residues. The CDR3 DNA reads as TGTGCCAGCAGCGTACGCGGAGAAAGCTCCTACGAGCAGTACTTC. As protein: CASSVRGESSYEQYF. The variable domain in full, with the rest retrieved from reference TRBV9 and TRBJ2-7, is DSGVTQTPKHLITATGQRVTLRCSPRSGDLSVYWYQQSLDQGLQFLIQYYNGEERAKGNILERFSAQQFPDLHSELNLSSLELGDSALYFCASSVRGESSYEQYFGPGTRLTVT.

The chain employs TRBV10-1 and TRBJ2-3, with TRBD2 matching over 11 bases. CDR3 length: 15 residues. The germline gives CDR1 WNHNN, CDR2 SYGVQD (reference sequence). V dropped 3 bases and J dropped 4; count of bases not matched to a gene: 3. The CDR3, as DNA: TGCGCCAGCAGTGATGGGACTAGCGGTGCAGATACGCAGTATTTT. This codes for CASSDGTSGADTQYF.

This clonotype appeared once. The V gene is TRBV13, the J gene TRBJ1-2; no clear D gene. The length of the CDR3 is 15 residues. Trimming cost V 5 bases and J 8 bases, with 21 bases left between them. Germline assignment: CDR1 PRHDT and CDR2 FYEKMQ (reference sequence). In DNA, the CDR3 is TGTGCCAGCAGCACGACACGCACTTCGCGCAGCGGCTACACCTTC. It codes for CASSTTRTSRSGYTF.

Note on this clonotype: Since a much larger clone is just one base distant, this may be a read error. The rearrangement links TRBV12-3 or TRBV12-4 to TRBJ2-5; possible D gene TRBD2, 6 bases. This CDR3 spans 16 amino acids. V was trimmed by 3 bases and J by 4 bases, leaving 18 bases between them. The CDR3 DNA reads as TGTGCCAGCAGTTTCACTCCGGGACGGGGAGGAGAGACCCAGTACTTC. Encoded protein: CASSFTPGRGGETQYF.

V usage is TRBV11-3 and J usage is TRBJ2-1; 13 bases fit TRBD2. This CDR3 has 15 residues. Germline V gene sequence: CDR1 SGHNT, CDR2 YENEEA. The V gene end was trimmed by 1 base and the J gene end by 6 bases; junction bases not matched to a gene: 0. CDR3 loop: CASSLGTSGSNEQFF. As DNA, the CDR3 is TGTGCCAGCAGCTTAGGGACTAGCGGGAGCAATGAGCAGTTCTTC.